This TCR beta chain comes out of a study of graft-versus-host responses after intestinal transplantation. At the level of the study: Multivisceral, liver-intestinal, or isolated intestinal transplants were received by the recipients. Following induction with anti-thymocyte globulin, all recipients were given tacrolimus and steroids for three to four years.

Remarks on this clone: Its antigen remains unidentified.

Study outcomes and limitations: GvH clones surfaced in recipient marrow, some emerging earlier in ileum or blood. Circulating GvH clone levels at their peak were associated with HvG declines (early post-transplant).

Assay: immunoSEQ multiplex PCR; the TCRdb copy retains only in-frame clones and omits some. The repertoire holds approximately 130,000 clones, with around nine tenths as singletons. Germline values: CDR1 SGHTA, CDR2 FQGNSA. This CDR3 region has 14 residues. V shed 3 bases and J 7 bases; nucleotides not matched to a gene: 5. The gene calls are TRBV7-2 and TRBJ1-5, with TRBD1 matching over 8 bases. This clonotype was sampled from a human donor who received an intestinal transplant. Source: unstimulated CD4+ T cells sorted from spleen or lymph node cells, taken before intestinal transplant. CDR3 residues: CASSLVTGDQPQHF. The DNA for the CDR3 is TGTGCCAGCAGCTTGGTGACAGGGGACCAGCCCCAGCATTTT. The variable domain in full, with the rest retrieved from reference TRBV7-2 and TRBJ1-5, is GAGVSQSPSNKVTEKGKDVELRCDPISGHTALYWYRQSLGQGLEFLIYFQGNSAPDKSGLPSDRFSAERTGGSVSTLTIQRTQQEDSAVYLCASSLVTGDQPQHFGDGTRLSIL.